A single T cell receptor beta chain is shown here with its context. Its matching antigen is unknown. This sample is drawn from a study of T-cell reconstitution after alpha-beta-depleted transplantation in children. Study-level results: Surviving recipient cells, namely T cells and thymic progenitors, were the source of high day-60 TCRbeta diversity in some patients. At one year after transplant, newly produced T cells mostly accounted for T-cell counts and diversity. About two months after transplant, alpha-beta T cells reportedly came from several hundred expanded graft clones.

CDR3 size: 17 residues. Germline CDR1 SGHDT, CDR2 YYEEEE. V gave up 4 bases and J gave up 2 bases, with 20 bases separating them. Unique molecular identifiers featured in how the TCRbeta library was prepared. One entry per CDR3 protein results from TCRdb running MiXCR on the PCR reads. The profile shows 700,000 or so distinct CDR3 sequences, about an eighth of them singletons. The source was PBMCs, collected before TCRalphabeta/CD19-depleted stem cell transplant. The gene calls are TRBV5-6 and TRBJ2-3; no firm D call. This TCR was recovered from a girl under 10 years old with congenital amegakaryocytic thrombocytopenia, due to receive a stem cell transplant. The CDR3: CASSRTGLAPYTDTQYF. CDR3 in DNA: TGTGCCAGCAGCAGGACGGGTCTGGCGCCGTACACAGATACGCAGTATTTT.